This T cell receptor (beta chain) is drawn from a study of Graves' ophthalmopathy and Graves' hyperthyroidism. At the level of the study: Specimen type is peripheral blood, obtained at initial diagnosis before any treatment.

About this clonotype itself: A much larger clone is a single base away; this may be a read error.

RNA transcripts were the template, and TCR beta CDR3 regions were amplified from them. In the first round, RT-PCR was carried out with HTBI primers, and a multiplex PCR formed the second round. TCRdb independently ran MiXCR on the multiplex PCR reads; one entry per CDR3 protein. Among about 700,000 distinct CDR3 sequences listed, about 40% were seen once. Germline CDR1 and CDR2: MNHEY and SVGEGT. The CDR3 extends over 15 amino acids. V was clipped by 0 bases and J by 7 bases, with 10 bases between them. J is TRBJ1-6 and V is TRBV6-2 or TRBV6-3; maybe TRBD1 (5 bases). Sample: peripheral blood. The sequence came from an adult man with Graves' ophthalmopathy. The CDR3 loop is CASSYSAGRNSPLHF. The CDR3, as DNA: TGTGCCAGCAGTTACTCGGCAGGGCGAAATTCACCCCTCCACTTT.